This entry lists 5 T cell receptor beta chains sequenced from one sample in a study of shared T cell receptors in the human thymus. TCRdb's table, derived via immunoSEQ multiplex PCR, lists solely in-frame clones and lacks some. Of just under 550,000 clones listed, around three quarters are singletons. The sample also formed part of further work on human thymus T cells.

Material for sequencing was thymocytes. These receptors all stem from a boy younger than two with a congenital heart defect.

This clone was recorded a few times. In nucleotides, the CDR3 is TGTGCCAGTAGTATAGACTTGGCTAGCGGGACCTACTACAATGAGCAGTTCTTC. Protein: CASSIDLASGTYYNEQFF. The chain is built from TRBV19 and TRBJ2-1; 9 positions agree with TRBD2. The CDR3 is made up of 18 amino acids. Looked up from germline, CDR1 is LNHDA and CDR2 is SQIVND (reference sequence). J was trimmed by 3 bases and V by 0 bases; bases with no gene match: 9.

The chain links TRBV14 to TRBJ2-7, with 16 bases matching TRBD2. The CDR3 runs to 16 residues. Germline assignment: CDR1 SGHDN and CDR2 FVKESK. The trim removed 4 bases at V and 4 bases at J, leaving 4 bases unmatched. The CDR3 nucleotides are TGTGCCAGCAGCCGGGGACTAGCGGGAGGGGGTTACGAGCAGTACTTC. Translation gives CASSRGLAGGGYEQYF.

CDR3 protein: CASSKGGANYGYTF. In nucleotides, the CDR3 is TGTGCCAGCAGCAAGGGGGGAGCTAACTATGGCTACACCTTC. The chain combines TRBV21-1 with TRBJ1-2. TRBV21-1 is shown as a pseudogene. The CDR3 is 14 amino acids.

The chain carries TRBV4-1 and TRBJ2-4; TRBD1 might be the D (7 bases). Trimming left V 1 base short and J 1 base short, with 8 bases between. Germline V gives CDR1 MGHRA, CDR2 YSYEKL. The CDR3 spans 15 residues. CDR3 sequence: CASSQAGGAKNIQYF. DNA of the CDR3: TGCGCCAGCAGCCAAGCAGGGGGGGCCAAAAACATTCAGTACTTC.

The chain links TRBV27 to TRBJ2-3; 14 bases match TRBD2. V shed 11 bases, J shed 1 base, and the junction held 2 bases outside the gene matches. CDR1 and CDR2 (germline): MNHEY, SMNVEV (reference sequence). The CDR3 contains 14 residues. The CDR3 protein is CAAGLAGGTDTQYF. The CDR3 region has the DNA TGTGCCGCGGGACTAGCGGGAGGCACAGATACGCAGTATTTT.